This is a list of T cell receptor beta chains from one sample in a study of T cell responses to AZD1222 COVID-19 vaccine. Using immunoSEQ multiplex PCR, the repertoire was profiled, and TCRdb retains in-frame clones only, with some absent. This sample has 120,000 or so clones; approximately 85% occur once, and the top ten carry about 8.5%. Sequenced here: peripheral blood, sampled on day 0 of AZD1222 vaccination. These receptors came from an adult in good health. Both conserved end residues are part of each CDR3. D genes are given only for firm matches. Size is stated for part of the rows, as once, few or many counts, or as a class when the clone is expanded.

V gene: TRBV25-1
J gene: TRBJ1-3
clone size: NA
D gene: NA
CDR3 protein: CASSKGVYSGNTIYF
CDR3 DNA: TGTGCCAGCAGTAAAGGGGTTTACTCTGGAAACACCATATATTTT

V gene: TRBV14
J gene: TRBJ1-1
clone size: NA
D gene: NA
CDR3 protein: CASSRSGQTNTEAFF
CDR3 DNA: TGTGCCAGCAGCCGCTCCGGACAGACGAACACTGAAGCTTTCTTT

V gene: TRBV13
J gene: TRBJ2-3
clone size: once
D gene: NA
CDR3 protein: CASSLTFHTQYF
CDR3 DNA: TGTGCCAGCAGCTTAACTTTTCATACGCAGTATTTT

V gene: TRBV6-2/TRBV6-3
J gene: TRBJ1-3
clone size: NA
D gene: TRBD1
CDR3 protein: CASSETGPDSGNTIYF
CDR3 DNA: TGTGCCAGCAGTGAGACAGGGCCCGACTCTGGAAACACCATATATTTT

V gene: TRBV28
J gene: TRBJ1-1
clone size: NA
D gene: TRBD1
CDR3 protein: CASSLRGRGMNTEAFF
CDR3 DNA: TGTGCCAGCAGTTTAAGGGGGCGCGGGATGAACACTGAAGCTTTCTTT

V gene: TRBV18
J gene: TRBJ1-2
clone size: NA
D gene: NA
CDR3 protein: CASSPYDDGSYGYTF
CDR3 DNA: TGTGCCAGCTCACCGTATGACGACGGAAGCTATGGCTACACCTTC

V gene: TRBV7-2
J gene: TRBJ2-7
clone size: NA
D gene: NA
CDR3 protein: CASSLGLSQAYEQYF
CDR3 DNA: TGTGCCAGCAGCTTAGGTTTAAGTCAGGCCTACGAGCAGTACTTC

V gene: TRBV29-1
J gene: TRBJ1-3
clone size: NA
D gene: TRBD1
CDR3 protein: CSATDRAGNTIYF
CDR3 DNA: TGCAGCGCAACGGACAGGGCCGGAAACACCATATATTTT

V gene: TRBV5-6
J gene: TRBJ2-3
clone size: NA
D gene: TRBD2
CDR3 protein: CASSYSGNRTDTQYF
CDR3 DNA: TGTGCCAGCAGCTATAGCGGGAATCGCACAGATACGCAGTATTTT

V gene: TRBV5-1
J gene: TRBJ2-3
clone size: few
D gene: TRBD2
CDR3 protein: CASSPGLAGETDTQYF
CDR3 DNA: TGCGCCAGCAGCCCCGGACTAGCGGGTGAAACAGATACGCAGTATTTT

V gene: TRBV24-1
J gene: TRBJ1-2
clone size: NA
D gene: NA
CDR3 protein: CATSDLGTNYGYTF
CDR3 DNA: TGTGCCACCAGTGATTTAGGTACTAACTATGGCTACACCTTC